These T cell receptor beta chains were read from a single sample in a study of blood T cell repertoires in COVID-19. Clones were read by immunoSEQ multiplex PCR, and TCRdb kept only the in-frame ones, dropping some. The top ten clones hold 3% to 4% of a sample with approximately 240,000 clones, around 80% of them seen once. Sequenced input: peripheral blood. The receptors stem from a woman between 40 and 50 years old with active or convalescent COVID-19. Each CDR3 is given with its conserved first and last residue. The order of the fields is J gene, D gene, V gene, clone size, CDR3 protein, CDR3 DNA. The D gene is left open where the match is weak. Rows may omit the clone size; those that give it use once, few, many or a size class.

j_gene: TRBJ1-3
d_gene: .
v_gene: TRBV3-1/TRBV3-2
abundance: .
CDR3aa: CASSLADSGNTIYF
CDR3nt: TGTGCCAGCAGCCTCGCGGACTCGGGGAACACCATATATTTT

j_gene: TRBJ1-2
d_gene: .
v_gene: TRBV19
abundance: .
CDR3aa: CASIKTATGGYGYGYTF
CDR3nt: TGTGCCAGTATCAAAACCGCCACCGGGGGGTATGGCTATGGCTACACCTTC

j_gene: TRBJ1-2
d_gene: TRBD1
v_gene: TRBV2
abundance: .
CDR3aa: CASSGQGGYGYTF
CDR3nt: TGTGCCAGCAGTGGACAGGGTGGCTATGGCTACACCTTC

j_gene: TRBJ2-2
d_gene: TRBD1
v_gene: TRBV5-1
abundance: .
CDR3aa: CASSSGTGAGGELFF
CDR3nt: TGCGCCAGCAGCTCCGGGACAGGGGCAGGCGGGGAGCTGTTTTTT

j_gene: TRBJ2-7
d_gene: .
v_gene: TRBV2
abundance: .
CDR3aa: CASQGHAEQYF
CDR3nt: TGTGCCAGCCAGGGACACGCCGAGCAGTACTTC

j_gene: TRBJ2-5
d_gene: .
v_gene: TRBV11-2
abundance: .
CDR3aa: CASSLVGGKVGETQYF
CDR3nt: TGTGCCAGCAGCTTAGTCGGAGGAAAAGTAGGGGAGACCCAGTACTTC

j_gene: TRBJ2-2
d_gene: .
v_gene: TRBV5-1
abundance: .
CDR3aa: CASSSEIQTGELFF
CDR3nt: TGCGCCAGCAGCTCGGAGATCCAGACCGGGGAGCTGTTTTTT

j_gene: TRBJ1-3
d_gene: .
v_gene: TRBV6-1
abundance: .
CDR3aa: CASSEAPQGSGNTIYF
CDR3nt: TGTGCCAGCAGTGAAGCACCCCAGGGATCCGGAAACACCATATATTTT

j_gene: TRBJ1-5
d_gene: .
v_gene: TRBV30
abundance: .
CDR3aa: CAWSAPGDTNQPQHF
CDR3nt: TGTGCCTGGAGTGCACCCGGGGATACCAATCAGCCCCAGCATTTT

j_gene: TRBJ2-1
d_gene: .
v_gene: TRBV19
abundance: .
CDR3aa: CATRGGASSYNEQFF
CDR3nt: TGTGCCACTAGGGGGGGTGCCTCGTCCTACAATGAGCAGTTCTTC

j_gene: TRBJ2-1
d_gene: TRBD1
v_gene: TRBV6-6
abundance: .
CDR3aa: CASSNRLRGYNEQFF
CDR3nt: TGTGCCAGCAGTAACAGGCTCAGGGGGTACAATGAGCAGTTCTTC

j_gene: TRBJ2-3
d_gene: .
v_gene: TRBV2
abundance: .
CDR3aa: CASKMVAGTDTQYF
CDR3nt: TGTGCCAGCAAGATGGTAGCGGGCACAGATACGCAGTATTTT

j_gene: TRBJ2-3
d_gene: .
v_gene: TRBV30
abundance: .
CDR3aa: CAWSFTEDTQYF
CDR3nt: TGTGCCTGGAGTTTTACAGAAGATACGCAGTATTTT

j_gene: TRBJ1-4
d_gene: TRBD1
v_gene: TRBV7-9
abundance: few
CDR3aa: CASSFNPGTGDEKLFF
CDR3nt: TGTGCCAGCAGCTTTAATCCCGGGACAGGTGATGAAAAACTGTTTTTT

j_gene: TRBJ1-2
d_gene: .
v_gene: TRBV30
abundance: .
CDR3aa: CAGAMSRPGYGYTF
CDR3nt: TGTGCCGGTGCGATGTCCCGGCCGGGCTATGGCTACACCTTC

j_gene: TRBJ2-3
d_gene: .
v_gene: TRBV28
abundance: .
CDR3aa: CATREGPDTQYF
CDR3nt: TGTGCCACCCGAGAGGGTCCAGATACGCAGTATTTT

j_gene: TRBJ1-5
d_gene: TRBD1
v_gene: TRBV19
abundance: many
CDR3aa: CASSPSTGVSNQPQHF
CDR3nt: TGTGCCAGTAGTCCTTCTACAGGGGTGAGCAATCAGCCCCAGCATTTT

j_gene: TRBJ1-5
d_gene: TRBD1
v_gene: TRBV30
abundance: .
CDR3aa: CAWSSSFTGTGGGKSNQPQHF
CDR3nt: TGTGCCTGGAGTTCCTCCTTTACCGGGACAGGGGGCGGGAAGAGCAATCAGCCCCAGCATTTT

j_gene: TRBJ2-3
d_gene: .
v_gene: TRBV2
abundance: few
CDR3aa: CASSEQQGGGTQYF
CDR3nt: TGTGCCAGCAGTGAGCAGCAGGGTGGTGGTACGCAGTATTTT

j_gene: TRBJ1-6
d_gene: TRBD1
v_gene: TRBV16
abundance: .
CDR3aa: CASSQGQANSPLHF
CDR3nt: TGTGCCAGCAGCCAGGGACAGGCCAATTCACCCCTCCACTTT

j_gene: TRBJ1-2
d_gene: TRBD1
v_gene: TRBV10-3
abundance: once
CDR3aa: CAISESGSGQINYGYTF
CDR3nt: TGTGCCATCAGTGAGTCGGGGTCGGGACAGATAAACTATGGCTACACCTTC

j_gene: TRBJ2-2
d_gene: TRBD1
v_gene: TRBV7-8
abundance: .
CDR3aa: CASNPKQGATGELFF
CDR3nt: TGTGCCAGCAACCCAAAACAGGGGGCCACCGGGGAGCTGTTTTTT

j_gene: TRBJ2-7
d_gene: .
v_gene: TRBV6-4
abundance: .
CDR3aa: CASSQGPSYEQYF
CDR3nt: TGTGCCAGCAGCCAGGGGCCCTCCTACGAGCAGTACTTC

j_gene: TRBJ2-1
d_gene: .
v_gene: TRBV6-5
abundance: .
CDR3aa: CASRPRVGEQFF
CDR3nt: TGTGCCAGCAGACCCAGGGTCGGTGAGCAGTTCTTC

j_gene: TRBJ2-1
d_gene: .
v_gene: TRBV19
abundance: few
CDR3aa: CASMRSNSYNEQFF
CDR3nt: TGTGCCAGTATGCGGTCAAACTCCTACAATGAGCAGTTCTTC

j_gene: TRBJ1-2
d_gene: .
v_gene: TRBV5-1
abundance: .
CDR3aa: CASSPSRTSYGYTF
CDR3nt: TGCGCCAGCAGCCCCTCCCGGACTAGCTATGGCTACACCTTC

j_gene: TRBJ1-2
d_gene: .
v_gene: TRBV11-2
abundance: .
CDR3aa: CASRSTGWLDGYTF
CDR3nt: TGTGCCAGCAGGTCAACAGGGTGGCTGGATGGCTACACCTTC

j_gene: TRBJ1-5
d_gene: TRBD1
v_gene: TRBV2
abundance: few
CDR3aa: CASTPGGGGQPQHF
CDR3nt: TGTGCCAGCACTCCAGGGGGCGGTGGCCAGCCCCAGCATTTT

j_gene: TRBJ1-3
d_gene: .
v_gene: TRBV5-5
abundance: .
CDR3aa: CASSFQGSGNTIYF
CDR3nt: TGTGCCAGCAGCTTTCAGGGCTCCGGAAACACCATATATTTT

j_gene: TRBJ2-7
d_gene: TRBD1
v_gene: TRBV3-1/TRBV3-2
abundance: once
CDR3aa: CASSRDRGHEQYF
CDR3nt: TGTGCCAGCAGCCGCGACAGGGGCCACGAGCAGTACTTC

j_gene: TRBJ2-1
d_gene: .
v_gene: TRBV4-1
abundance: .
CDR3aa: CASSQAPAGYYNEQFF
CDR3nt: TGCGCCAGCAGCCAAGCCCCGGCAGGGTACTACAATGAGCAGTTCTTC

j_gene: TRBJ1-5
d_gene: TRBD1
v_gene: TRBV10-2
abundance: few
CDR3aa: CASRTGANQPQHF
CDR3nt: TGCGCCAGTCGGACAGGGGCCAATCAGCCCCAGCATTTT

j_gene: TRBJ2-1
d_gene: TRBD2
v_gene: TRBV7-2
abundance: .
CDR3aa: CASSSRGRPSHEQFF
CDR3nt: TGTGCCAGCAGCTCCCGCGGGAGACCCTCCCATGAGCAGTTCTTC

j_gene: TRBJ2-3
d_gene: .
v_gene: TRBV20-1
abundance: .
CDR3aa: CSARFADTQYF
CDR3nt: TGCAGTGCTAGGTTTGCGGATACGCAGTATTTT

j_gene: TRBJ1-4
d_gene: .
v_gene: TRBV19
abundance: .
CDR3aa: CASKVRGNSNEKLFF
CDR3nt: TGTGCCAGTAAAGTCAGGGGAAATTCTAATGAAAAACTGTTTTTT

j_gene: TRBJ1-4
d_gene: TRBD1
v_gene: TRBV19
abundance: few
CDR3aa: CASSHVRDSSGKLFF
CDR3nt: TGTGCCAGTAGCCATGTCCGGGACAGTAGTGGAAAACTGTTTTTT

j_gene: TRBJ2-1
d_gene: TRBD1
v_gene: TRBV19
abundance: .
CDR3aa: CASIPSRGSYNEQFF
CDR3nt: TGTGCCAGTATCCCGAGCAGGGGGTCCTACAATGAGCAGTTCTTC

j_gene: TRBJ2-7
d_gene: TRBD1
v_gene: TRBV2
abundance: .
CDR3aa: CASSLDRGRDEQYF
CDR3nt: TGTGCCAGCAGCCTCGACAGGGGGCGCGACGAGCAGTACTTC

j_gene: TRBJ1-1
d_gene: .
v_gene: TRBV7-2
abundance: few
CDR3aa: CASSLNGEAFF
CDR3nt: TGTGCCAGCAGCTTGAACGGTGAAGCTTTCTTT

j_gene: TRBJ1-6
d_gene: .
v_gene: TRBV7-9
abundance: .
CDR3aa: CASSSSLRVDNSPLHF
CDR3nt: TGTGCCAGCAGTTCGTCTCTCAGGGTAGATAATTCACCCCTCCACTTT

j_gene: TRBJ2-5
d_gene: TRBD2
v_gene: TRBV6-6
abundance: .
CDR3aa: CASSSYQAGGQETQYF
CDR3nt: TGTGCCAGCAGTTCTTACCAAGCGGGGGGGCAAGAGACCCAGTACTTC